This passage covers 17 T cell receptor beta chains from one sample sequenced in a study of blood T cell repertoires in COVID-19. Libraries were prepared by immunoSEQ multiplex PCR; TCRdb keeps only in-frame clonotypes and omits some of them. The data hold approximately 250,000 clones, with 65% to 90% observed a single time. Sample: peripheral blood. All receptors come from a woman aged 45 to 65 with acute or convalescent COVID-19.

V is TRBV19 and J is TRBJ1-5; 7 bases are shared with TRBD1. The CDR3 is 13 residues long. Germline V gene data show CDR1 as LNHDA and CDR2 as SQIVND (reference sequence). The trim removed 8 bases at V and 3 bases at J, leaving 4 bases unmatched. The CDR3 spells CASEDRANQPQHF. CDR3 in DNA: TGTGCCAGTGAAGACAGGGCCAATCAGCCCCAGCATTTT.

The chain recombines TRBV27 with TRBJ2-3; D may be TRBD2 (6 bases). CDR3 length: 13 residues. Germline V CDR1 and CDR2: MNHEY, SMNVEV (reference sequence). V shed 2 bases and J shed 6 bases, with 9 bases lying between them. CDR3 bases: TGTGCCAGCAGTTTAATCCGGGAGGATACGCAGTATTTT. Amino acid sequence: CASSLIREDTQYF.

The chain uses TRBV7-2 and TRBJ2-3; TRBD2 matches at 14 bases. The ends lost 6 bases at V and 1 base at J; junction bases unmatched: 3. Germline V gene data show CDR1 as SGHTA and CDR2 as FQGNSA. This CDR3 region has 16 residues. The CDR3 DNA sequence: TGTGCCAGCAGGCTGGGACTAGCGGGGGGCACAGATACGCAGTATTTT. Amino acid sequence: CASRLGLAGGTDTQYF.

V gene TRBV5-1 combines with J gene TRBJ2-3, with a tentative D call TRBD1 (6 bases). Between the trimmed V and J ends, which lost 6 bases and 2 bases, there was a span of 13 bases. The germline CDR1 and CDR2 sequences are SGHRS and YFSETQ. The CDR3 consists of 14 residues. The DNA of the CDR3 is TGCGCCAGCACTCCGGGACATTACACAGATACGCAGTATTTT. Translation gives CASTPGHYTDTQYF.

This clone was observed a single time. The chain has TRBV19 and TRBJ2-7; 7 bases are shared with TRBD1. The CDR3 is 14 amino acids. V lost 4 bases and J lost 7; bases outside the gene matches: 10. Germline-derived CDR1 and CDR2 are LNHDA and SQIVND (reference sequence). The CDR3 bases are TGTGCCAGTAGTACACGGACAGGAGCTTTGGAGCAGTACTTC. This codes for CASSTRTGALEQYF.

The genes are TRBV19 and TRBJ1-1; D unresolved. The CDR3 is made up of 15 amino acids. The germline CDR1 and CDR2 sequences are LNHDA and SQIVND (reference sequence). The V end was cut by 6 bases, the J end by 6 bases, with 20 bases between. CDR3 sequence: CASSTRQRSVPEAFF. In nucleotides, the CDR3 is TGTGCCAGTAGCACCAGACAACGGTCTGTTCCTGAAGCTTTCTTT.

The J gene is TRBJ2-5, the V gene TRBV11-2, with 7 bases identical to TRBD2. The germline V gene encodes CDR1 SGHAT and CDR2 FQNNGV. The trim removed 4 bases at V and 6 bases at J, leaving 11 bases unmatched. This CDR3 spans 15 amino acids. The CDR3 DNA sequence: TGTGCCAGCAGCTCCCCTACGCGGGAGATGCAGACCCAGTACTTC. Its translation is CASSSPTREMQTQYF.

This clone was observed a handful of times. The V call is TRBV27, the J call TRBJ1-2, with 11 bases matching TRBD1. Germline values: CDR1 MNHEY, CDR2 SMNVEV (reference sequence). The trim removed 8 bases at V and 4 bases at J, leaving 6 bases unmatched. CDR3 size: 14 residues. Written as DNA, the CDR3 is TGTGCCAGCGGAACCGGGACAGGGGGCTATGGCTACACCTTC. Protein sequence: CASGTGTGGYGYTF.

The chain joins TRBV11-1 to TRBJ1-5; 9 positions agree with TRBD1. Germline V lookup: CDR1 SGHAT, CDR2 FQDESV (reference sequence). The J segment lost 5 bases and the V segment lost 5 bases, leaving 10 bases of the junction unmatched. The CDR3 runs 16 residues. The CDR3 DNA is TGTGCCAGCAGCGGACAGGGGTCCAAGCCCGATCAGCCCCAGCATTTT. It yields the protein CASSGQGSKPDQPQHF.

This rearrangement joins TRBV5-1 to TRBJ2-3; 14 bases are a match to TRBD2. The junction had 11 bases not matched to a gene; V was cut back by 6 bases and J by 2 bases. In germline, CDR1 is SGHRS, CDR2 YFSETQ. This CDR3 is built from 18 residues. The CDR3 region has the DNA TGCGCCAGCACCACATCACAGGGACTAGCGGGAGTCACAGATACGCAGTATTTT. It specifies CASTTSQGLAGVTDTQYF.

This clone was recorded once. The J gene is TRBJ2-6, the V gene TRBV3-1 (or the pseudogene TRBV3-2); weak D call: TRBD2 (5 bases). The CDR3 consists of 16 residues. Germline V gives CDR1 LGHDT, CDR2 YNNKEL (reference sequence). V lost 2 bases, J lost 0 bases, and 8 bases lay in between. The CDR3 DNA reads TGTGCCAGCAGCCAAAGACGGGACTCTGGGGCCAACGTCCTGACTTTC. Amino acid sequence: CASSQRRDSGANVLTF.

V is TRBV6-4 and J is TRBJ2-3; 7 bases align to TRBD1. The CDR3 runs to 16 residues. Germline V lookup: CDR1 MRHNA, CDR2 SNTAGT. V shed 5 bases and J 3 bases; nucleotides not matched to a gene: 11. CDR3 protein: CASSPLRQGRTDTQYF. CDR3 bases: TGTGCCAGCAGTCCCCTACGACAGGGCAGGACAGATACGCAGTATTTT.

CDR3 nucleotides: TGTGCCAGCAGCCAGGGGGCGCGCGGCAATCAGCCCCAGCATTTT. This codes for CASSQGARGNQPQHF. The chain is built from TRBV7-2 and TRBJ1-5; 8 positions agree with TRBD1. CDR1 is SGHTA, CDR2 FQGNSA, per germline. With V trimmed by 5 bases and J by 2 bases, 5 bases remained unmatched. CDR3 length: 15 amino acids.

The CDR3 loop is CATKREEISYEQYF. The CDR3 nucleotides read TGTGCCACTAAGCGGGAGGAGATATCCTACGAGCAGTACTTC. This sequence joins TRBV2 and TRBJ2-7; 9 nucleotides align to TRBD2. Looked up from germline, CDR1 is SNHLY and CDR2 is FYNNEI. The ends lost 10 bases at V and 1 base at J; junction bases unmatched: 8. The CDR3 covers 14 residues.

DNA for the CDR3: TGTGCCAGCAGAGGGACAGGGCCCCTCGACGAGCAGTACTTC. Residues: CASRGTGPLDEQYF. V and J are TRBV28 and TRBJ2-7; TRBD1 matches 9 bases. The germline CDR1 and CDR2 sequences are MDHEN and SYDVKM. The CDR3 covers 14 residues. The J segment lost 5 bases and the V segment lost 6 bases, leaving 8 bases of the junction unmatched.

V gene TRBV19 combines with J gene TRBJ2-7, with a tentative D call TRBD1 (6 bases). The CDR3 consists of 12 residues. CDR1 is LNHDA and CDR2 is SQIVND in the germline V gene (reference sequence). V lost 7 bases, J lost 4 bases, and 11 bases lay in between. The CDR3 bases are TGTGCCAGTAATCGGGACAAATACGAGCAGTACTTC. Amino acid sequence: CASNRDKYEQYF.

The chain joins TRBV19 to TRBJ2-7; TRBD2 might be the D (5 bases). V was cut by 1 base and J by 7 bases, with 14 bases left in between. In germline, CDR1 is LNHDA, CDR2 SQIVND (reference sequence). CDR3 length: 14 residues. In DNA, the CDR3 is TGTGCCAGTAGTATAGTCGCCGAAACGGGGGAGCAGTACTTC. It specifies CASSIVAETGEQYF.